This T cell receptor beta chain is from a study of long-term antiretroviral therapy in people with HIV. Running of the v3.0 immunoSEQ assay took place at survey level. Clones were read by immunoSEQ multiplex PCR, and TCRdb kept only the in-frame ones, dropping some. The sample carries roughly 25,000 clones, 80% to 95% recorded once. This CDR3 has 16 residues. V was cut by 7 bases and J by 3 bases, with 23 bases left in between. The germline gives CDR1 SQVTM, CDR2 ANQGSEA. This receptor was identified in a middle-aged woman with HIV. The chain employs TRBV29-1 and TRBJ2-3; D is possibly TRBD2 (6 bases). Material: unsorted PBMCs, obtained 7.6 years after starting antiretroviral therapy. The CDR3 region is CSGLRDLSGGTDTQYF. DNA of the CDR3: TGCAGCGGGCTTCGGGACCTGTCTGGAGGGACAGATACGCAGTATTTT.